This T cell receptor (beta chain) is from a study of cytomegalovirus exposure and HLA in healthy donors. A multiplex PCR was run with 60 Vbeta primers and 13 Jbeta primers. Repertoires were generated with immunoSEQ multiplex PCR, while TCRdb's copy carries only in-frame clones and drops some. Counted here are approximately 150,000 clones, roughly 80% occurring once; the ten biggest clones make up about 2.3%. Trimming removed 4 bases at V and 10 bases at J, with 21 bases between. The CDR3 sequence is 15 residues long. From germline, CDR1 is SGDLS and CDR2 YYNGEE. This chain connects TRBV9 to TRBJ2-1, with D unresolved. This clonotype was sampled from a male donor in good health and CMV-seronegative. Sequenced input: PBMCs. Here the CDR3 DNA reads TGTGCCAGCAGCCCCATGACTGGGTATCCGAGCGAGCAGTTCTTC. Amino acid sequence: CASSPMTGYPSEQFF.